This T cell receptor beta chain was documented in a study of cytomegalovirus exposure and HLA in healthy donors. Germline CDR1 reads LGHNA; CDR2 reads YSLEER. This CDR3 region has 15 residues. Study results and limitations: A later look showed TCR association rates differing by HLA locus, highest for DRB1 and lowest for HLA-C. Most of the CMV-associated TCR beta chains (in a later analysis) appeared to be HLA-restricted. A later analysis reportedly found that, within productive TCRs, an Asian-associated ancestry cluster had fewer N-insertions than the mean observed across the roughly 610 donors.

With regard to this clone: Its specificity is unknown.

A multiplex PCR was run with 60 Vbeta primers and 13 Jbeta primers. TCRdb keeps only in-frame clones here, not all; method: immunoSEQ multiplex PCR. Here the sample spans 150,000 to 200,000 clones, roughly 80% being singletons. The receptor was isolated from a male donor in good health and CMV-seropositive. The chain has TRBV4-3 and TRBJ2-5; TRBD1 aligns across 7 bases. Judging by the DNA end, TRBJ2-7 fits better; the J call may be wrong. The specimen sequenced was PBMCs. This CDR3 is CASSQERGQTYEQYF. CDR3 nucleotides: TGCGCCAGCAGCCAAGAAAGGGGACAGACCTACGAGCAGTACTTC.